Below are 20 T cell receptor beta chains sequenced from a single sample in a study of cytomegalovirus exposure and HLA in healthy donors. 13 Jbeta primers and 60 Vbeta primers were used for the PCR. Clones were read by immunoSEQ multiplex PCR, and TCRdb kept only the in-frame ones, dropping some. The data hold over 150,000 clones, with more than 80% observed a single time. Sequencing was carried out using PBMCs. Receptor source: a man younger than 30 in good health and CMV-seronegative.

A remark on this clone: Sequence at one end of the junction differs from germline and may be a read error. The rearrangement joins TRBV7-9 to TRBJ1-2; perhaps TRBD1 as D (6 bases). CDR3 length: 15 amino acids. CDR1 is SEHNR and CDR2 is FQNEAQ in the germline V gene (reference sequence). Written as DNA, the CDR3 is TGTGCCAGCAGCCCCCAGGGAGACAGGCCCCACCCCAAGGACTTC. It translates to CASSPQGDRPHPKDF.

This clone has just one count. For the CDR3, the DNA is TGTGCCAGCAGCTCCTCCGCGGCCGGGAGAGGCTACACCTTC. As protein: CASSSSAAGRGYTF. This chain links TRBV7-9 with TRBJ1-2; no firm D call. The germline gives CDR1 SEHNR, CDR2 FQNEAQ (reference sequence). The CDR3 is made up of 14 amino acids. Trimming removed 4 bases from V and 8 bases from J, with 17 bases in between.

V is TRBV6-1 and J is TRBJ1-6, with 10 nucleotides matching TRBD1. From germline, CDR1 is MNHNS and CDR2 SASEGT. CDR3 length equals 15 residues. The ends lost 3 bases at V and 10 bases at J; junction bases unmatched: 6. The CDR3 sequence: CASSDLRDRGSPLHF. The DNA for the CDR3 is TGTGCCAGCAGTGACCTCCGGGACAGGGGATCACCCCTCCACTTT.

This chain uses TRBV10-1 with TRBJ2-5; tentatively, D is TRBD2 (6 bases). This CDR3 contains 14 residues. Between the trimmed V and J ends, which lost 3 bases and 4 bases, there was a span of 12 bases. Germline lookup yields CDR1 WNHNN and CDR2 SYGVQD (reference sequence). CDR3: CASSDRVGGETQYF. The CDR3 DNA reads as TGCGCCAGCAGTGACAGGGTCGGGGGAGAGACCCAGTACTTC.

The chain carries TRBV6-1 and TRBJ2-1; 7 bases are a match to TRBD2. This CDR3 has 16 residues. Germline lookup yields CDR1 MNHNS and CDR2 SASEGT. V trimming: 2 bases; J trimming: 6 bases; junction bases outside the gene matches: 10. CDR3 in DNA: TGTGCCAGCAGTGAAATGGGAGGGAGCGGTTTCAATGAGCAGTTCTTC. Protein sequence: CASSEMGGSGFNEQFF.

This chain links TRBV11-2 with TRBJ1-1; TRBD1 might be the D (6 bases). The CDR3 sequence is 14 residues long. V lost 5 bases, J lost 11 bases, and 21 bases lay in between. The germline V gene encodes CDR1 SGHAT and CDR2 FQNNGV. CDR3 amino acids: CASSRTGTLRMAFF. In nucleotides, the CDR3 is TGTGCCAGCAGCCGCACCGGGACACTTCGAATGGCTTTCTTT.

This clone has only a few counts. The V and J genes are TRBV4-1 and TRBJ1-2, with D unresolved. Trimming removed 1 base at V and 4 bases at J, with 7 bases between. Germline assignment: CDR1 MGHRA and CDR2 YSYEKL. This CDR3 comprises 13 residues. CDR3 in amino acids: CASSQGLIYGYTF. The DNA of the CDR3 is TGCGCCAGCAGCCAAGGACTGATCTATGGCTACACCTTC.

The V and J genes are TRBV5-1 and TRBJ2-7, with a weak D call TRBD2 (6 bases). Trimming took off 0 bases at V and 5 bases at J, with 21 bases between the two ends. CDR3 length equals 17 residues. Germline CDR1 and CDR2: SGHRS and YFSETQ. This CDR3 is CASSLGISRGAFHEQYF. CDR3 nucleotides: TGCGCCAGCAGCTTGGGAATATCGCGGGGAGCTTTCCACGAGCAGTACTTC.

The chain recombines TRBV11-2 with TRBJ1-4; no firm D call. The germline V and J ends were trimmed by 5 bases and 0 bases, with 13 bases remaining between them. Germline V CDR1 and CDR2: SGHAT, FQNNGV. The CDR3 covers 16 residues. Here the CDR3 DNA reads TGTGCCAGCAGCCTATATATGGTAGCAACTAATGAAAAACTGTTTTTT. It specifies CASSLYMVATNEKLFF.

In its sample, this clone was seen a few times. CDR3 residues: CASSSQGVDSPLHF. Written as DNA, the CDR3 is TGTGCCAGCAGTTCCCAGGGTGTGGATTCACCCCTCCACTTT. This sequence joins TRBV7-9 and TRBJ1-6; possibly TRBD1 for D (5 bases). V dropped 6 bases and J dropped 8 bases, with 14 bases sitting between them. The CDR3 contains 14 residues. Germline CDR1 SEHNR, CDR2 FQNEAQ (reference sequence).

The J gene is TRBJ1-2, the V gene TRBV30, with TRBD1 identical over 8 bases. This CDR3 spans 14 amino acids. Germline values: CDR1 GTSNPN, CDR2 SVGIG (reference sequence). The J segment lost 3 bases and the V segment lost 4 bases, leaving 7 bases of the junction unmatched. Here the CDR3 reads CAWNAGTGDYGYTF. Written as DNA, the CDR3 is TGTGCCTGGAACGCCGGGACAGGAGACTATGGCTACACCTTC.

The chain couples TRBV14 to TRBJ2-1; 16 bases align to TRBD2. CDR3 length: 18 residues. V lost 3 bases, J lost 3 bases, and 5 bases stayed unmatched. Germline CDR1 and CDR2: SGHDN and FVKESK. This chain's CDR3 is CASSHTGTSGGGYNEQFF. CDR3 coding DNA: TGTGCCAGCAGCCATACCGGGACTAGCGGGGGGGGCTACAATGAGCAGTTCTTC. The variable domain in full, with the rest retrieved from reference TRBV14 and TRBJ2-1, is EAGVTQFPSHSVIEKGQTVTLRCDPISGHDNLYWYRRVMGKEIKFLLHFVKESKQDESGMPNNRFLAERTGGTYSTLKVQPAELEDSGVYFCASSHTGTSGGGYNEQFFGPGTRLTVL.

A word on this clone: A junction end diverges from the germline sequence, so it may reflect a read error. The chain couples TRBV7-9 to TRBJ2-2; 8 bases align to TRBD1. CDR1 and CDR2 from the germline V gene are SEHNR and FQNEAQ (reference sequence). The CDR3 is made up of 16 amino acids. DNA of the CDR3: TGTTCCAGCATCCGCCCCGGGACAGGCCGCACCGGGGAGCTGTTTTTT. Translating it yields CSSIRPGTGRTGELFF. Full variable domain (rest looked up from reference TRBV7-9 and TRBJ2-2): DTGVSQNPRHKITKRGQNVTFRCDPISEHNRLYWYRQTLGQGPEFLTYFQNEAQLEKSRLLSDRFSAERPKGSFSTLEIQRTEQGDSAMYLCSSIRPGTGRTGELFFGEGSRLTVL.

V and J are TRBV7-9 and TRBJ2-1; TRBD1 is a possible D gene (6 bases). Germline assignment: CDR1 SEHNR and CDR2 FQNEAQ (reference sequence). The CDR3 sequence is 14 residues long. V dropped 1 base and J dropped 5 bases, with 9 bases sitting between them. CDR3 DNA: TGTGCCAGCAGCTTAGAAGGGGGAAACAATGAGCAGTTCTTC. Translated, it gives CASSLEGGNNEQFF. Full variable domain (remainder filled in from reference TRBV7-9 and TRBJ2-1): DTGVSQNPRHKITKRGQNVTFRCDPISEHNRLYWYRQTLGQGPEFLTYFQNEAQLEKSRLLSDRFSAERPKGSFSTLEIQRTEQGDSAMYLCASSLEGGNNEQFFGPGTRLTVL.

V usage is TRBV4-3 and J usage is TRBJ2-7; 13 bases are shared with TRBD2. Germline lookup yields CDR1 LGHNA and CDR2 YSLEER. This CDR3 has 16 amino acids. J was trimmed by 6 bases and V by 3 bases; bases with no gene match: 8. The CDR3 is CASSHISGLAGAEQYF. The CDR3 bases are TGCGCCAGCAGCCACATAAGCGGACTAGCGGGAGCCGAGCAGTACTTC.

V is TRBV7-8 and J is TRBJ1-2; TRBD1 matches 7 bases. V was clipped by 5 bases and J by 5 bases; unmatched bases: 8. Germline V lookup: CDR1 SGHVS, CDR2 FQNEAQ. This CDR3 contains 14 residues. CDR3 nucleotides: TGTGCCAGCAGCGCGACAGGGATAGGATATGGCTACACCTTC. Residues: CASSATGIGYGYTF.

CDR3 nucleotides: TGCAGCGTCGCGCCCGGGACAGGGGGTCGGAATGAGCAGTTCTTC. Its protein is CSVAPGTGGRNEQFF. The chain is built from TRBV29-1 and TRBJ2-1, with 11 bases fitting TRBD1. Per the germline V gene, CDR1 is SQVTM and CDR2 is ANQGSEA. The CDR3 runs to 15 residues. Unmatched junction bases numbered 11, after V lost 6 bases and J lost 7 bases.

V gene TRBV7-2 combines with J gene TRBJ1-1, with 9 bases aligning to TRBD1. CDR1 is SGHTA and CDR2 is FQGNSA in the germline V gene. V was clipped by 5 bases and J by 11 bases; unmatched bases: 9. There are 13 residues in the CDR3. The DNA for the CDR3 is TGTGCCAGCAGCCCGCACAGGGGGCCTGGTGCTTTCTTT. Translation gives CASSPHRGPGAFF.

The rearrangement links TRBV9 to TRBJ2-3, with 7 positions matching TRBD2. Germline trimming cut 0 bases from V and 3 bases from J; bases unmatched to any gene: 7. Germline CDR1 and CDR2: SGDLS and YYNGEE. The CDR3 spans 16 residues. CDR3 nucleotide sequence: TGTGCCAGCAGCGTAGGGGGCGGGAGCAGAACAGATACGCAGTATTTT. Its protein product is CASSVGGGSRTDTQYF.

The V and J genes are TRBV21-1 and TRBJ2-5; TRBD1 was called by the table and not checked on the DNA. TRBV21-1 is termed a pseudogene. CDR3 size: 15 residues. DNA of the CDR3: TGTGCCAGCAGCGCCTCAGGGATGTACCAAGAGACCCAGTACTTC. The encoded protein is CASSASGMYQETQYF.